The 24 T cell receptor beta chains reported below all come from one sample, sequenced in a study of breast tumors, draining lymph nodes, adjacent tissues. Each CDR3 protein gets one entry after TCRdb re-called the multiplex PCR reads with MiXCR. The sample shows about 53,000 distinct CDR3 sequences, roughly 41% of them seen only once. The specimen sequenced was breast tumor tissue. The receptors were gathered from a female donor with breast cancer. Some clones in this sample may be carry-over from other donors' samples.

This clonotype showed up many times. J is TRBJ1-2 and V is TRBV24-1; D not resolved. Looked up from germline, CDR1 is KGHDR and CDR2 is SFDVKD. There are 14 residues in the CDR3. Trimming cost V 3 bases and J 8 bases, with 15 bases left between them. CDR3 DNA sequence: TGTGCCACCAGTGATCCGGGTCGGGGAAGCGGCTACACCTTC. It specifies CATSDPGRGSGYTF.

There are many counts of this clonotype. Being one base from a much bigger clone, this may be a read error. The CDR3 protein is CSARGGTSGPYEQYF. The CDR3 DNA reads as TGCAGTGCTAGGGGTGGGACTAGCGGGCCCTACGAGCAGTACTTC. The chain carries TRBV20-1 and TRBJ2-7, with TRBD2 matching 12 bases. V lost 3 bases to trimming and J lost 2 bases; unmatched junction nucleotides: 5. The CDR3 has 15 amino acids. Looked up from germline, CDR1 is DFQATT and CDR2 is SNEGSKA (reference sequence).

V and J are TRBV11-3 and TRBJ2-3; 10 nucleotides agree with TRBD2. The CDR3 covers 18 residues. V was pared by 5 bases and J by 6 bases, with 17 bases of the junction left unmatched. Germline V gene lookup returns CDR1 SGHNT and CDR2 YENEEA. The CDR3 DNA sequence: TGTGCCAGCAGCCCCATGGTGAGCGGGAGGGCCGTGTCGGATACGCAGTATTTT. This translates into CASSPMVSGRAVSDTQYF.

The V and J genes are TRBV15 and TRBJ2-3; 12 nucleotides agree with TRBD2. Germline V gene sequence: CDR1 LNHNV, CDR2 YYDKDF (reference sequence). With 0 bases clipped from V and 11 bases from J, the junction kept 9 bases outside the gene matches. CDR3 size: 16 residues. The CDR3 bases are TGTGCCACCAGCAGAGAACTAGCGGGAGGCTCGGGTGAGCAGTATTTT. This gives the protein CATSRELAGGSGEQYF. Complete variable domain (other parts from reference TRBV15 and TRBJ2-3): DAMVIQNPRYQVTQFGKPVTLSCSQTLNHNVMYWYQQKSSQAPKLLFHYYDKDFNNEADTPDNFQSRRPNTSFCFLDIRSPGLGDTAMYLCATSRELAGGSGEQYFGPGTRLTVL.

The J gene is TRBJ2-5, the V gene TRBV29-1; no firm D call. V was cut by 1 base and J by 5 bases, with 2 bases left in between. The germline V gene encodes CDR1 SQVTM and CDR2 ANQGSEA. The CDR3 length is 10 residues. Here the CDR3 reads CSVEGETQYF. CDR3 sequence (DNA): TGCAGCGTTGAAGGGGAGACCCAGTACTTC.

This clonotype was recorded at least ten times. In DNA, the CDR3 is TGTGCCAGCAGCGTAAGACTAGCGGGAGCCACAGATACGCAGTATTTT. This encodes CASSVRLAGATDTQYF. The chain joins TRBV11-3 to TRBJ2-3, with 12 bases identical to TRBD2. With 5 bases clipped from V and 2 bases from J, the junction kept 5 bases outside the gene matches. This CDR3 has 16 amino acids. In germline, CDR1 is SGHNT, CDR2 YENEEA.

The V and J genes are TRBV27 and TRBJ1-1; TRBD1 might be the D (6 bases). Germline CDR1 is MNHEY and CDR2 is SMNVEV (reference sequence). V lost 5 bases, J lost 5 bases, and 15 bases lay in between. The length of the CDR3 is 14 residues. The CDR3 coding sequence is TGTGCCAGCAGTAACCAGGGGAGGGAAACTGAAGCTTTCTTT. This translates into CASSNQGRETEAFF.

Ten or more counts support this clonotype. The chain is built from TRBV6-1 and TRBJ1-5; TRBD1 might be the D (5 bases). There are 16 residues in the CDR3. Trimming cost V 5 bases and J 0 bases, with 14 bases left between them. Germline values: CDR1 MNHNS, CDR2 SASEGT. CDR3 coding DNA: TGTGCCAGCAGTACACTGGGGGGATATAGCAATCAGCCCCAGCATTTT. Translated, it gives CASSTLGGYSNQPQHF.

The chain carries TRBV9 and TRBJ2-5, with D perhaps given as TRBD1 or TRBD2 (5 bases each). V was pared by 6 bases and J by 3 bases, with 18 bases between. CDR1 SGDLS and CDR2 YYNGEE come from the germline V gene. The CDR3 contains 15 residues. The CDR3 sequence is CASNPTGTAKETQYF. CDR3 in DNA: TGTGCCAGCAACCCAACCGGGACGGCGAAAGAGACCCAGTACTTC.

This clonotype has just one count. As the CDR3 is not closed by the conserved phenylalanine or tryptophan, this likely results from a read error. The CDR3 here is CASSLTAGFRATDTQYL. As DNA, the CDR3 is TGTGCCAGCAGCTTGACTGCAGGGTTCAGGGCTACAGATACGCAGTATCTT. The chain has TRBV7-9 and TRBJ2-3; tentatively, D is TRBD1 (5 bases). Trimming cost V 3 bases and J 3 bases, with 19 bases left between them. The CDR3 is 17 amino acids. Germline V CDR1 and CDR2: SEHNR, FQNEAQ (reference sequence).

CDR3 DNA sequence: TGTGCCAGCAGTCCCGGGACAGGGTCAACCGGGGAGCTGTTTTTT. Translation gives CASSPGTGSTGELFF. The rearrangement uses TRBV28 and TRBJ2-2; 9 positions match TRBD1. CDR3 size: 15 residues. V trimming: 5 bases; J trimming: 5 bases; junction bases outside the gene matches: 6. Germline CDR1 is MDHEN and CDR2 is SYDVKM.

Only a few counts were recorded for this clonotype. CDR3 region: CASSPSGTSLNYFTGELFF. The CDR3 nucleotides read TGCGCCAGCAGCCCCTCCGGGACTAGTCTTAATTATTTCACCGGGGAGCTGTTTTTT. This chain joins TRBV4-3 and TRBJ2-2; 8 bases are a match to TRBD2. V was pared by 4 bases and J by 4 bases, with 17 bases of the junction left unmatched. Germline V gives CDR1 LGHNA, CDR2 YSLEER. This CDR3 comprises 19 residues.

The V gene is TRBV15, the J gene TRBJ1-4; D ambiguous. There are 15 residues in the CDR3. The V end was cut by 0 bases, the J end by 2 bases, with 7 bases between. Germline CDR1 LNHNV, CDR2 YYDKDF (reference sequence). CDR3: CATSRERETNEKLFF. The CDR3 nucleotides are TGTGCCACCAGCAGAGAGCGGGAGACTAATGAAAAACTGTTTTTT.

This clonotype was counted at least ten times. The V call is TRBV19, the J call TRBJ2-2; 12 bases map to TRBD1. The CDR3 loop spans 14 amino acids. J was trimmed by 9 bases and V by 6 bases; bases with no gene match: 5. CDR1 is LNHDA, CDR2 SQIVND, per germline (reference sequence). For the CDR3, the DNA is TGTGCCAGTAGACCGGGACAGGGGGCGTGGGAGCTGTTTTTT. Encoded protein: CASRPGQGAWELFF. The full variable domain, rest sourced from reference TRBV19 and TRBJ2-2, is DGGITQSPKYLFRKEGQNVTLSCEQNLNHDAMYWYRQDPGQGLRLIYYSQIVNDFQKGDIAEGYSVSREKKESFPLTVTSAQKNPTAFYLCASRPGQGAWELFFGEGSRLTVL.

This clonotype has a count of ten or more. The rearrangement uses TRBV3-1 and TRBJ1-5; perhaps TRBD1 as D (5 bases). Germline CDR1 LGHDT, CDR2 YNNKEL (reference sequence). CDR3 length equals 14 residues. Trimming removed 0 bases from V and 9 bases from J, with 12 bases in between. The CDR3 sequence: CASSQDGAAWPQHF. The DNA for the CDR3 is TGTGCCAGCAGCCAAGACGGGGCGGCATGGCCCCAGCATTTT.

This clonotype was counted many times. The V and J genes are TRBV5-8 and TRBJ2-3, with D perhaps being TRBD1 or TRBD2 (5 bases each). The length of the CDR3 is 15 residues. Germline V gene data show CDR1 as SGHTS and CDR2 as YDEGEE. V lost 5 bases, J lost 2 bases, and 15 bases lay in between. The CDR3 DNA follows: TGTGCCAGCAGATGGGCGGGCAGGGACACAGATACGCAGTATTTT. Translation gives CASRWAGRDTDTQYF.

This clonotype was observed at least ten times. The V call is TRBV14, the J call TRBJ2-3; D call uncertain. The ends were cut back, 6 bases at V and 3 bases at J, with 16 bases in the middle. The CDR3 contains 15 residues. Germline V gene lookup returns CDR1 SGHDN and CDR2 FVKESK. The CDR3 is CASRPSLGLTDTQYF. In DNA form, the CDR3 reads TGTGCCAGCAGACCCTCTTTGGGGTTAACAGATACGCAGTATTTT. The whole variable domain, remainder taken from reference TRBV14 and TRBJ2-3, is EAGVTQFPSHSVIEKGQTVTLRCDPISGHDNLYWYRRVMGKEIKFLLHFVKESKQDESGMPNNRFLAERTGGTYSTLKVQPAELEDSGVYFCASRPSLGLTDTQYFGPGTRLTVL.

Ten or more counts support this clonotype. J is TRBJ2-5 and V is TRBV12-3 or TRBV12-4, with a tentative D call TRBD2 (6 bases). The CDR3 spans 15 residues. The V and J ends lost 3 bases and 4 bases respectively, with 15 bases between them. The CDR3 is CASSLETGGTETQYF. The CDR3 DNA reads TGTGCCAGCAGTTTGGAGACTGGCGGGACAGAGACCCAGTACTTC.

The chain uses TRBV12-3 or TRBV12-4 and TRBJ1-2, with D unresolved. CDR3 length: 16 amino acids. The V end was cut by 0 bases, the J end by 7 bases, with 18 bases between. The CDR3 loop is CASSLADGAAIFGYTF. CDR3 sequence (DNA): TGTGCCAGCAGTTTAGCCGACGGAGCGGCGATCTTTGGCTACACCTTC.

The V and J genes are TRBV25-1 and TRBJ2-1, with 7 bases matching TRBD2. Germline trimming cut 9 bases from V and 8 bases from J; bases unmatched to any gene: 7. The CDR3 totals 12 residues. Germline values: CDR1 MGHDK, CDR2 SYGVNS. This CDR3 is CARLNAGDEQFF. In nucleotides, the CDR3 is TGTGCCAGACTAAACGCGGGAGATGAGCAGTTCTTC.

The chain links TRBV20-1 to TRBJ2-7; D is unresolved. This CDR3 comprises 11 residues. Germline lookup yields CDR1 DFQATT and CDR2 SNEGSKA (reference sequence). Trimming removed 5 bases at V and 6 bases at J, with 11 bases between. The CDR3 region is CSAGHRPEQYF. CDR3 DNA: TGCAGTGCTGGGCATAGGCCCGAGCAGTACTTC.

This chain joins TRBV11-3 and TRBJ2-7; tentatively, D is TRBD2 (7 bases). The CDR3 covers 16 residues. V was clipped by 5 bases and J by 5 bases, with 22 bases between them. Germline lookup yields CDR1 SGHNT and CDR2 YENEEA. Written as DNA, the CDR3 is TGTGCCAGCAGCCTCGTAGGGGGAGGGGTTCTCGACGAGCAGTACTTC. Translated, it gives CASSLVGGGVLDEQYF.

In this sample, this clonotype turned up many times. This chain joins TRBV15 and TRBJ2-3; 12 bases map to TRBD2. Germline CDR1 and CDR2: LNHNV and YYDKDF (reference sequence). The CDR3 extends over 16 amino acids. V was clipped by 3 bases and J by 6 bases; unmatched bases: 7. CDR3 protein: CATSRGLAGARDTQYF. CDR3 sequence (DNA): TGTGCCACCAGCAGGGGACTAGCGGGTGCTCGCGATACGCAGTATTTT.

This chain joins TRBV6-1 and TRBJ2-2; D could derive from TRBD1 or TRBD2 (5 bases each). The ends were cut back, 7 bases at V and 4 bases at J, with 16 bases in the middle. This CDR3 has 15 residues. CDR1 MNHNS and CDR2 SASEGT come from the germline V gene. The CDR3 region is CASILTGLLTGELFF. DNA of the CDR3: TGTGCCAGCATCCTCACGGGGCTTCTCACCGGGGAGCTGTTTTTT.